Detailed here is one T cell receptor beta chain. The antigen is undetermined. This sample is drawn from a study of chemoradiotherapy in HPV16-positive cancers. Repeated repertoire sampling spanned the course of chemoradiotherapy. This table comes from immunoSEQ multiplex PCR, and its TCRdb copy is limited to in-frame clones, with some not included. The table shows 4,400 or so clones, with 90% occurring only once. Points from the study as a whole: Functional assays defining HPV-specific T cells used only two HPV16-positive patients. Candidate HPV-specific clones and E7-related TCR motifs grew in tumor during treatment.

The specimen was taken from a patient who underwent chemoradiotherapy. The TCR sequence derives from a human donor with HPV-associated anogenital cancer.

In DNA form, the CDR3 reads TGCGCCAGCAGCCAAGATGAAAAACTGTTTTTT. Translated: CASSQDEKLFF. The J gene is TRBJ1-4, the V gene TRBV4-1, with D unresolved. V was shortened by 0 bases and J by 7 bases, with 0 bases between the two germline ends. This CDR3 is built from 11 residues. Germline V gene sequence: CDR1 MGHRA, CDR2 YSYEKL.